Sequencing of this TCR beta chain was carried out in a study of cytomegalovirus exposure and HLA in healthy donors. Overall study findings and caveats: A missense DCLRE1C variant was associated with V- and J-gene trimming of TCR beta chains in a later analysis, and an independent cohort replicated the association. The study assumed roughly uniform donor sequencing depth for presence/absence analyses.

The primer mix had 60 Vbeta and 13 Jbeta primers. TCRdb keeps only in-frame clones here, not all; method: immunoSEQ multiplex PCR. Altogether around 190,000 clones are present, roughly 85% being singletons, with the ten largest covering less than 2.5%. This clone has only one observation. The antigen is undetermined. Trimming cost V 0 bases and J 5 bases, with 10 bases left between them. The germline V gene has CDR1 MNHEY and CDR2 SVGAGI. CDR3 length: 14 residues. This TCR was recovered from a woman aged 45-59 years in good health and CMV-seronegative. The sequenced sample was PBMCs. The V gene is TRBV6-5, the J gene TRBJ2-5; tentative D call: TRBD2 (6 bases). The CDR3 sequence is CASSYSGSRETQYF. The CDR3 DNA follows: TGTGCCAGCAGTTACTCCGGGAGTCGGGAGACCCAGTACTTC.